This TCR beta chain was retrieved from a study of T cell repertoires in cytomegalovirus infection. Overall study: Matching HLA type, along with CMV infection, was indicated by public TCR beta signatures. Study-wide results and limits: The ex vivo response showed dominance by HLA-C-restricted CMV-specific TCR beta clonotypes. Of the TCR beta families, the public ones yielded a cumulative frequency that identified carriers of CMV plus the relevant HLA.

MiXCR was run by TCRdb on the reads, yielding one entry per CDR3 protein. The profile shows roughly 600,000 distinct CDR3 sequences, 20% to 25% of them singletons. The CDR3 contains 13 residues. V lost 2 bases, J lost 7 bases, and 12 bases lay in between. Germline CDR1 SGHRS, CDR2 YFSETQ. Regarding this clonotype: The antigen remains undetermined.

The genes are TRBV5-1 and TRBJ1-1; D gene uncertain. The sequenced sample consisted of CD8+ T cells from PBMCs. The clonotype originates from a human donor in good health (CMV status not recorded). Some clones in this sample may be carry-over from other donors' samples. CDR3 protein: CASSLAGGIEAFF. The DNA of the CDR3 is TGCGCCAGCAGCTTAGCAGGAGGTATTGAAGCTTTCTTT.